This T cell receptor (beta chain) was profiled in a study of T cells in Graves' hyperthyroidism and ophthalmopathy. General observations from the study: Also found in blood were most expanded thyroid clonotypes above 0.001.

Using RNA transcripts as the source, TCR beta CDR3 regions were amplified. RT-PCR in the first round (using the HTBI primer set) targeted the TCR CDR3. TCRdb re-derived calls from the multiplex PCR reads in MiXCR, one entry per CDR3 protein. The repertoire holds approximately 690,000 distinct CDR3 sequences, with more than 20% as singletons. Each person with ophthalmopathy scored at least 3 on the Clinical Activity Score, reached NOSPECS grade 4 or higher, and had been ill under 3 months. Diagnosing involved the use of clinical symptoms, serum thyroxine and TRAb, thyroid ultrasound and orbital computed tomography. Extraction of PBMCs used roughly 9.6 ml of fresh peripheral blood. Per the germline V gene, CDR1 is MDHEN and CDR2 is SYDVKM. The CDR3 spans 17 residues. J lost 3 bases, V lost 6 bases, and 13 bases had no gene match. This clonotype was counted a few times. What it binds is not known.

The sequencing input was blood. The chain joins TRBV28 to TRBJ2-7; 11 nucleotides match TRBD1. This receptor was taken from a man aged 30 to 45 with Graves' ophthalmopathy. CDR3 protein: CASRYYGGQGVNYEQYF. CDR3 DNA: TGTGCCAGCAGATACTACGGGGGACAGGGGGTTAACTACGAGCAGTACTTC.